Listed below are T cell receptor beta chains from one sample, sequenced in a study of type 1 regulatory T cells. These receptors' antigens are unknown. TCRdb re-analysed the reads in MiXCR, keeping a single row per CDR3 protein. Of 60,000 to 70,000 distinct CDR3 sequences listed, around 68% are singletons. The sequencing sample was made of cultured T cells, either the whole culture or a sorted T cell fraction (not recorded which). These receptors all come from a human donor in good health. CDR3s include the opening cysteine and the closing phenylalanine or tryptophan. D genes are given only for firm matches. Rows give clone size only sometimes, using once, few, many, or a class for an expanded clone.

d_gene: TRBD2
abundance: -
j_gene: TRBJ2-5
v_gene: TRBV5-1
CDR3aa: CASSATSGSQETQYF
CDR3nt: TGCGCCAGCAGCGCGACTAGCGGCAGTCAAGAGACCCAGTACTTC

d_gene: -
abundance: -
j_gene: TRBJ2-7
v_gene: TRBV7-2
CDR3aa: CASSLIGGGCEQYF
CDR3nt: TGTGCCAGCAGCTTAATCGGGGGTGGCTGCGAGCAGTACTTC

d_gene: -
abundance: -
j_gene: TRBJ2-2
v_gene: TRBV4-1
CDR3aa: CASSQDRGVLGGELFF
CDR3nt: TGCGCCAGCAGCCAAGATCGGGGAGTTCTTGGCGGGGAGCTGTTTTTT

d_gene: -
abundance: few
j_gene: TRBJ1-1
v_gene: TRBV5-1
CDR3aa: CASSHSAGRQDTEAFF
CDR3nt: TGCGCCAGCAGCCACTCCGCGGGACGGCAGGACACTGAAGCTTTCTTT

d_gene: -
abundance: once
j_gene: TRBJ1-6
v_gene: TRBV20-1
CDR3aa: CSAPVVSGNSPLHF
CDR3nt: TGCAGTGCTCCCGTGGTTTCGGGTAATTCACCCCTCCACTTT

d_gene: -
abundance: -
j_gene: TRBJ2-1
v_gene: TRBV4-1
CDR3aa: CASSQFDRRPRDEQFF
CDR3nt: TGCGCCAGCAGCCAATTCGACAGGCGACCTCGGGATGAGCAGTTCTTC

d_gene: -
abundance: -
j_gene: TRBJ2-7
v_gene: TRBV5-1
CDR3aa: CASSLTRVTSSYEQYF
CDR3nt: TGCGCCAGCAGCTTGACCAGGGTGACGAGCTCCTACGAGCAGTACTTC

d_gene: TRBD2
abundance: few
j_gene: TRBJ2-1
v_gene: TRBV6-5
CDR3aa: CASSPTGLAGSYNEQFF
CDR3nt: TGTGCCAGCAGCCCTACGGGACTAGCGGGATCCTACAATGAGCAGTTCTTC

d_gene: -
abundance: -
j_gene: TRBJ2-7
v_gene: TRBV7-2
CDR3aa: CASSLEWAGSYEQYF
CDR3nt: TGTGCCAGCAGCTTAGAATGGGCCGGCTCCTACGAGCAGTACTTC

d_gene: -
abundance: few
j_gene: TRBJ2-5
v_gene: TRBV12-3/TRBV12-4
CDR3aa: CASSARAGETQYF
CDR3nt: TGTGCCAGCAGTGCCCGGGCTGGCGAGACCCAGTACTTC

d_gene: -
abundance: -
j_gene: TRBJ2-5
v_gene: TRBV5-1
CDR3aa: CASSLEGPATQYF
CDR3nt: TGCGCCAGCAGCTTGGAAGGTCCGGCGACCCAGTACTTC

d_gene: TRBD2
abundance: -
j_gene: TRBJ2-5
v_gene: TRBV28
CDR3aa: CASSGLAGGPQETQYF
CDR3nt: TGTGCCAGCAGTGGACTAGCGGGAGGGCCCCAAGAGACCCAGTACTTC

d_gene: TRBD1
abundance: -
j_gene: TRBJ2-1
v_gene: TRBV6-1
CDR3aa: CASSVRTGSGEQFF
CDR3nt: TGTGCCAGCAGTGTTCGGACAGGTTCCGGTGAGCAGTTCTTC

d_gene: TRBD1
abundance: -
j_gene: TRBJ2-5
v_gene: TRBV6-1
CDR3aa: CASSEYPGQGVGETQYF
CDR3nt: TGTGCCAGCAGTGAATATCCCGGACAGGGGGTAGGAGAGACCCAGTACTTC

d_gene: -
abundance: once
j_gene: TRBJ1-1
v_gene: TRBV5-4
CDR3aa: CASNPKGLNTEAFF
CDR3nt: TGTGCCAGCAATCCGAAGGGCTTGAACACTGAAGCTTTCTTT

d_gene: TRBD1
abundance: -
j_gene: TRBJ1-3
v_gene: TRBV7-8
CDR3aa: CASSSTGTGGVRNTIYF
CDR3nt: TGTGCCAGCAGCTCGACAGGGACCGGGGGAGTAAGAAACACCATATATTTT

d_gene: -
abundance: -
j_gene: TRBJ1-1
v_gene: TRBV5-1
CDR3aa: CASSLDTRGTEAFF
CDR3nt: TGCGCCAGCAGCTTGGACACCCGGGGCACTGAAGCTTTCTTT

d_gene: TRBD1
abundance: -
j_gene: TRBJ1-5
v_gene: TRBV6-5
CDR3aa: CASSPGQGLGPQHF
CDR3nt: TGTGCCAGCAGTCCCGGACAGGGCCTTGGGCCCCAGCATTTT

d_gene: TRBD1
abundance: once
j_gene: TRBJ2-5
v_gene: TRBV19
CDR3aa: CASSDRGYQETQYF
CDR3nt: TGTGCCAGTTCTGACAGGGGTTATCAAGAGACCCAGTACTTC

d_gene: -
abundance: few
j_gene: TRBJ2-7
v_gene: TRBV21-1
CDR3aa: CASSKLARDLCEQYF
CDR3nt: TGTGCCAGCAGCAAACTAGCGAGAGATCTCTGCGAGCAGTACTTC

d_gene: -
abundance: -
j_gene: TRBJ2-4
v_gene: TRBV20-1
CDR3aa: CSAILGREWNIQYF
CDR3nt: TGCAGTGCTATTCTCGGCAGGGAGTGGAACATTCAGTACTTC

d_gene: TRBD2
abundance: -
j_gene: TRBJ2-7
v_gene: TRBV9
CDR3aa: CASSVDPWGSGSQYF
CDR3nt: TGTGCCAGCAGCGTAGACCCCTGGGGGAGCGGGAGCCAGTACTTC

d_gene: TRBD1
abundance: -
j_gene: TRBJ1-5
v_gene: TRBV20-1
CDR3aa: CSANTGGGQPQHF
CDR3nt: TGCAGTGCTAATACAGGGGGAGGCCAGCCCCAGCATTTT

d_gene: -
abundance: once
j_gene: TRBJ2-5
v_gene: TRBV6-6
CDR3aa: CASRRSGAPQETQYF
CDR3nt: TGTGCCAGCAGAAGGTCAGGGGCTCCACAAGAGACCCAGTACTTC

d_gene: TRBD1
abundance: -
j_gene: TRBJ2-7
v_gene: TRBV27
CDR3aa: CASSLFGTGAEQYF
CDR3nt: TGTGCCAGCAGTTTATTTGGGACAGGGGCCGAGCAGTACTTC

d_gene: -
abundance: -
j_gene: TRBJ2-1
v_gene: TRBV3-1
CDR3aa: CASSQMLDNEQFF
CDR3nt: TGTGCCAGCAGCCAAATGCTCGACAATGAGCAGTTCTTC

d_gene: -
abundance: once
j_gene: TRBJ1-5
v_gene: TRBV10-3
CDR3aa: CATRNSNQPQHF
CDR3nt: TGTGCCACCCGGAACAGCAATCAGCCCCAGCATTTT

d_gene: -
abundance: once
j_gene: TRBJ1-1
v_gene: TRBV30
CDR3aa: CAFRGTEAFF
CDR3nt: TGTGCCTTCCGGGGCACTGAAGCTTTCTTT

d_gene: -
abundance: medium-sized
j_gene: TRBJ1-1
v_gene: TRBV20-1
CDR3aa: CSARAPQEATEAFF
CDR3nt: TGCAGTGCTAGAGCCCCCCAGGAGGCCACTGAAGCTTTCTTT

d_gene: -
abundance: -
j_gene: TRBJ2-2
v_gene: TRBV7-2
CDR3aa: CASSPGQGTWELFF
CDR3nt: TGTGCCAGCAGCCCCGGCCAGGGTACCTGGGAGCTGTTTTTT

d_gene: -
abundance: few
j_gene: TRBJ1-2
v_gene: TRBV12-3/TRBV12-4
CDR3aa: CASRQGSSLYGYTF
CDR3nt: TGTGCCAGCAGGCAGGGGAGTTCGCTCTATGGCTACACCTTC

d_gene: -
abundance: -
j_gene: TRBJ2-3
v_gene: TRBV5-4
CDR3aa: CASSDGGGADTQYF
CDR3nt: TGTGCCAGCAGCGACGGGGGTGGGGCAGATACGCAGTATTTT

d_gene: -
abundance: few
j_gene: TRBJ1-1
v_gene: TRBV27
CDR3aa: CASSFQAGNTEAFF
CDR3nt: TGTGCCAGCAGTTTTCAGGCCGGGAACACTGAAGCTTTCTTT

d_gene: -
abundance: once
j_gene: TRBJ2-7
v_gene: TRBV19
CDR3aa: CASPGFSGEQYF
CDR3nt: TGTGCCAGTCCGGGATTCTCGGGGGAGCAGTACTTC

d_gene: -
abundance: -
j_gene: TRBJ2-1
v_gene: TRBV4-3
CDR3aa: CASSQEGGNNNEQFF
CDR3nt: TGCGCCAGCAGCCAAGAAGGCGGGAACAACAATGAGCAGTTCTTC